The clone carrying this TCR beta chain was seen ten or more times. J lost 4 bases, V lost 3 bases, and 10 bases had no gene match. Germline loops: CDR1 SGDLS, CDR2 YYNGEE. The CDR3 consists of 16 residues. The data originate from a study of T-cell reconstitution after alpha-beta-depleted transplantation in children. Unique molecular identifiers were used to barcode this TCRbeta library. TCRdb reanalysed the PCR reads using MiXCR and keeps one entry per CDR3 protein. The table lists around 360,000 distinct CDR3 sequences, around a tenth of them singletons. Sample: PBMCs from the stem cell graft donor, taken from the stem cell graft. The TCR sequence derives from a human donor who donated a stem cell graft to a child with acute lymphoblastic leukemia. This sequence joins TRBV9 and TRBJ2-1; TRBD1 aligns across 7 bases. CDR3 coding DNA: TGTGCCAGCAGCGGACCCACAGGGGCATATTACAATGAGCAGTTCTTC. It codes for CASSGPTGAYYNEQFF.